A selection of T cell receptor beta chains follows, all from one sample in a study of cytomegalovirus exposure and HLA in healthy donors. This table comes from immunoSEQ multiplex PCR, and its TCRdb copy is limited to in-frame clones, with some not included. The table lists about 140,000 clones. The specimen sequenced was PBMCs. The origin of the receptors is a man aged 35 to 55 in good health and CMV-seronegative. The CDR3 runs from the conserved cysteine through the conserved F or W. D genes are given only for firm matches.

CDR3 protein	CDR3 DNA	J gene	D gene	V gene
CASRGQGGAFF	TGTGCCAGCAGAGGACAGGGGGGAGCTTTCTTT	TRBJ1-1	TRBD1	TRBV6-5
CSVKRTVEDIQYF	TGCAGCGTTAAAAGGACAGTCGAGGACATTCAGTACTTC	TRBJ2-4	.	TRBV29-1
CASSLWGVNTEAFF	TGTGCCAGCAGCTTATGGGGGGTGAACACTGAAGCTTTCTTT	TRBJ1-1	.	TRBV7-2
CASSTTSGGGETQYF	TGTGCCAGTAGTACGACTAGCGGGGGCGGGGAGACCCAGTACTTC	TRBJ2-5	TRBD2	TRBV19
CASIAQGTKETQYF	TGCGCCAGCATCGCCCAGGGGACCAAAGAGACCCAGTACTTC	TRBJ2-5	.	TRBV5-1
CASSPNRQGSAQFF	TGTGCCAGCAGCCCTAACCGACAGGGAAGCGCGCAGTTCTTC	TRBJ2-1	TRBD1	TRBV7-3
CASSYSAHQPQHF	TGTGCCAGCAGTTACTCGGCCCATCAGCCCCAGCATTTT	TRBJ1-5	.	TRBV6-5
CASSFDRASTIYF	TGTGCCAGCAGCTTTGACAGGGCCAGCACCATATATTTT	TRBJ1-3	TRBD1	TRBV5-5
CASSQGEGNANYGYTF	TGCGCCAGCAGCCAAGGGGAGGGTAACGCCAACTATGGCTACACCTTC	TRBJ1-2	.	TRBV4-3
CASSPGGRNYGYTF	TGTGCCAGCTCACCGGGAGGACGTAACTATGGCTACACCTTC	TRBJ1-2	.	TRBV18
CTSPRTGANYGYTF	TGCACCAGCCCCCGGACAGGGGCCAACTATGGCTACACCTTC	TRBJ1-2	.	TRBV1
CASSEWGGGAGNTQYF	TGTGCCAGCAGTGAATGGGGCGGGGGGGCTGGAAATACGCAGTATTTT	TRBJ2-3	TRBD2	TRBV25-1
CASSSPGGASTDTQYF	TGTGCCAGCAGTTCCCCGGGCGGGGCCAGCACAGATACGCAGTATTTT	TRBJ2-3	.	TRBV28
CASSLWAGQGIRDYGYTF	TGCGCCAGCAGCTTGTGGGCTGGACAGGGGATACGGGACTATGGCTACACCTTC	TRBJ1-2	TRBD1	TRBV5-1
CASSEYSGNQPQHF	TGTGCCAGCAGTGAATACTCAGGGAACCAGCCCCAGCATTTT	TRBJ1-5	.	TRBV25-1
CASSQENRAYETQYF	TGCGCCAGCAGCCAAGAAAACAGGGCATACGAGACCCAGTACTTC	TRBJ2-5	.	TRBV4-3
CASSPGQGAYEQFF	TGTGCCAGCTCACCCGGACAGGGGGCCTATGAGCAGTTCTTC	TRBJ2-1	TRBD1	TRBV18
CASSVPGQGKVSPLHF	TGTGCCAGCAGTGTCCCTGGACAGGGCAAAGTCTCACCCCTCCACTTT	TRBJ1-6	TRBD1	TRBV27
CASRSLAGRRNEQFF	TGTGCCAGCAGATCCTTAGCGGGGAGGCGAAATGAGCAGTTCTTC	TRBJ2-1	TRBD2	TRBV11-2
CASSREVRTGTYEQYF	TGTGCCAGCAGCCGTGAGGTCCGGACAGGTACCTACGAGCAGTACTTC	TRBJ2-7	.	TRBV21-1
CASSLGTGETNEQFF	TGTGCCAGCAGCTTAGGGACAGGAGAAACTAATGAGCAGTTCTTC	TRBJ2-1	TRBD1	TRBV11-3
CASSEALRIQEQYF	TGTGCCAGCAGTGAAGCGCTTCGCATTCAGGAGCAGTACTTC	TRBJ2-7	.	TRBV6-1
CACSNGTGNQPQHF	TGTGCCTGCAGCAACGGGACAGGCAATCAGCCCCAGCATTTT	TRBJ1-5	TRBD1	TRBV5-4
CASSGVRKEKLFF	TGTGCCAGCAGCGGAGTAAGGAAGGAAAAACTGTTTTTT	TRBJ1-4	.	TRBV7-2
CASSNGQGHYEQYF	TGTGCCAGCAGTAATGGACAGGGACACTACGAGCAGTACTTC	TRBJ2-7	TRBD1	TRBV2
CASSSGQGIQPQHF	TGTGCCAGCAGCTCGGGACAGGGGATTCAGCCCCAGCATTTT	TRBJ1-5	TRBD1	TRBV13
CASSAGQGTYEQYF	TGTGCCAGCAGTGCGGGACAGGGAACCTACGAGCAGTACTTC	TRBJ2-7	TRBD1	TRBV2
CASSPGTGFRYEQYF	TGTGCCAGCAGCCCAGGGACAGGGTTCCGCTACGAGCAGTACTTC	TRBJ2-7	TRBD1	TRBV7-2
CASSPSGGTGFNEQYF	TGCGCCAGCTCCCCATCGGGCGGGACAGGGTTTAACGAGCAGTACTTC	TRBJ2-7	TRBD1	TRBV5-1
CASSFSGTGGGEAFF	TGTGCCAGCAGCTTTTCCGGGACAGGGGGCGGTGAAGCTTTCTTT	TRBJ1-1	TRBD1	TRBV7-9
CASSSPPGQLSGNTIYF	TGTGCCAGCAGTTCACCCCCAGGACAGCTCTCTGGAAACACCATATATTTT	TRBJ1-3	.	TRBV28
CASREDSPLHF	TGTGCCAGCCGGGAGGATTCACCCCTCCACTTT	TRBJ1-6	.	TRBV6-1
CASSPFGEGYGYTF	TGTGCCAGCAGCCCTTTCGGGGAAGGGTATGGCTACACCTTC	TRBJ1-2	.	TRBV7-6
CASSADRRSSYEQYF	TGTGCCAGCAGCGCTGACAGGAGGAGCTCCTACGAGCAGTACTTC	TRBJ2-7	.	TRBV9
CASSEGRGPGELFF	TGTGCCAGCAGTGAAGGCAGGGGGCCCGGGGAGCTGTTTTTT	TRBJ2-2	TRBD1	TRBV25-1
CASSQAELAGAPYEQYF	TGCGCCAGCAGCCAAGCGGAACTAGCGGGGGCCCCCTACGAGCAGTACTTC	TRBJ2-7	TRBD2	TRBV4-1
CASSRRGIGANVLTF	TGTGCCAGCAGTCGCAGGGGAATTGGGGCCAACGTCCTGACTTTC	TRBJ2-6	.	TRBV28